The 27 T cell receptor beta chains below come from one sample, sequenced in a study of T-cell memory formation after mild COVID-19. Using its own MiXCR run on the 5' RACE reads, TCRdb lists one record per CDR3 protein. The data contain 200,000 to 250,000 distinct CDR3 sequences, over 9% of them singletons. Sequencing input: PBMCs or a T cell subset sorted from them (not recorded which). Every receptor here comes from a man aged 18 to 30 who had mild COVID-19 (a few samples of this study predate the infection). Cell type and time point are not known.

This clonotype has only a few counts. This chain uses TRBV15 with TRBJ1-1; D remains unclear. Trimming shortened V by 0 bases and J by 5 bases, and 7 bases separated the two germline ends. The germline V gene encodes CDR1 LNHNV and CDR2 YYDKDF (reference sequence). CDR3 length: 13 amino acids. CDR3 sequence reads: CATSRDHGTEAFF. DNA of the CDR3: TGTGCCACCAGCAGAGATCATGGGACTGAAGCTTTCTTT.

This clonotype showed up just a few times. The rearrangement links TRBV11-2 to TRBJ2-7, with 9 positions matching TRBD2. Trimming took 1 base from V and 3 from J; bases not matched to a gene: 1. The germline gives CDR1 SGHAT, CDR2 FQNNGV. The CDR3 loop spans 14 amino acids. CDR3 sequence: CASSLGSGGYEQYV. The CDR3 nucleotides read TGTGCCAGCAGCTTAGGTAGCGGGGGCTACGAGCAGTACGTC.

This sequence joins TRBV3-1 and TRBJ2-1; a weak D match, TRBD1 (6 bases). With 4 bases removed from V and 2 bases from J, the gap between germline ends came to 12 bases. Germline V gene sequence: CDR1 LGHDT, CDR2 YNNKEL (reference sequence). The CDR3 is 15 amino acids. The CDR3 DNA follows: TGTGCCAGCAGCCCCATGACAGGAGCCTACAATGAGCAGTTCTTC. Translating gives CASSPMTGAYNEQFF.

The chain combines TRBV24-1 with TRBJ2-1, with a weak D call TRBD1 (6 bases). The CDR3 is 11 amino acids. V lost 6 bases and J lost 10, with 9 bases in between. Per germline, CDR1 KGHDR and CDR2 SFDVKD. Here the CDR3 DNA reads TGTGCCACCAGTACAGGGTGGGAGCAGTTCTTC. This gives the protein CATSTGWEQFF.

The chain couples TRBV7-2 to TRBJ1-1; the D gene is possibly TRBD1 (5 bases). The CDR3 runs to 14 residues. The germline CDR1 and CDR2 sequences are SGHTA and FQGNSA. Trimming removed 4 bases from V and 6 bases from J, with 15 bases in between. For the CDR3, the DNA is TGTGCCAGCAGCTATGACAGTTATGAAGCTGAAGCTTTCTTT. Translated: CASSYDSYEAEAFF.

This clonotype was detected ten times or more. The chain carries TRBV7-2 and TRBJ2-3, with 13 bases lining up with TRBD2. The CDR3 loop spans 17 amino acids. Germline V gives CDR1 SGHTA, CDR2 FQGNSA. The ends lost 5 bases at V and 1 base at J; junction bases unmatched: 6. CDR3 bases: TGTGCCAGCAGCCCCAGGACTAGCGGGGGCGGCACAGATACGCAGTATTTT. Translation: CASSPRTSGGGTDTQYF.

This chain connects TRBV4-2 to TRBJ2-5, with D unresolved. CDR1 and CDR2 from the germline V gene are LGHNA and YNFKEQ. This CDR3 contains 14 residues. V was trimmed by 0 bases and J by 5 bases, leaving 10 bases between them. This CDR3 reads CASSQEGFGETQYF. The CDR3 DNA is TGTGCCAGCAGCCAAGAGGGGTTTGGGGAGACCCAGTACTTC.

The chain carries TRBV11-1 and TRBJ2-3; TRBD2 matches 11 bases. Germline V gene sequence: CDR1 SGHAT, CDR2 FQDESV (reference sequence). The CDR3 has 15 amino acids. The V segment lost 3 bases and the J segment 3 bases; nucleotides outside the gene matches: 2. Here the CDR3 reads CASSFPSGGTDTQYF. CDR3 nucleotide sequence: TGTGCCAGCAGCTTCCCTAGCGGGGGGACAGATACGCAGTATTTT.

The rearrangement joins TRBV4-3 to TRBJ2-1; D unclear. V lost 2 bases to trimming and J lost 4 bases, with 12 bases between them. Germline V lookup: CDR1 LGHNA, CDR2 YSLEER. This CDR3 is 15 amino acids long. The CDR3 DNA reads TGCGCCAGCAGCCAAAGACCTGGACCTTACAATGAGCAGTTCTTC. It translates to CASSQRPGPYNEQFF.

This clonotype was observed a few times. The J gene is TRBJ2-2, the V gene TRBV6-6, with TRBD1 matching over 10 bases. CDR3 length equals 15 residues. J gave up 6 bases and V 2 bases, and 3 bases lay outside the gene matches. The germline V gene has CDR1 MNHNY and CDR2 SVGAGI (reference sequence). This CDR3 reads CASSYSDRGPGELFF. The CDR3 DNA sequence: TGTGCCAGCAGTTACAGTGACAGGGGGCCCGGGGAGCTGTTTTTT.

This rearrangement joins TRBV7-2 to TRBJ1-2; 7 bases map to TRBD1. Unmatched junction bases numbered 6, after V lost 2 bases and J lost 3 bases. The CDR3 sequence is 15 residues long. CDR1 is SGHTA and CDR2 is FQGNSA in the germline V gene. Here the CDR3 reads CASSLPGQPDYGYTF. The CDR3 coding sequence is TGTGCCAGCAGCTTACCGGGACAGCCTGACTATGGCTACACCTTC. Based on the CDR3 plus reference TRBV7-2 and TRBJ1-2, the full variable domain is GAGVSQSPSNKVTEKGKDVELRCDPISGHTALYWYRQSLGQGLEFLIYFQGNSAPDKSGLPSDRFSAERTGGSVSTLTIQRTQQEDSAVYLCASSLPGQPDYGYTFGSGTRLTVV.

This clonotype was recorded many times. CDR3 in amino acids: CASSESTRQYV. CDR3 nucleotide sequence: TGTGCCAGCAGTGAATCAACACGGCAGTACGTC. This chain connects TRBV25-1 to TRBJ2-7; D gene ambiguous. The CDR3 runs 11 residues. Germline V gene lookup returns CDR1 MGHDK and CDR2 SYGVNS. V lost 1 base and J lost 9, with 7 bases in between.

This clonotype appeared many times. This sequence joins TRBV20-1 and TRBJ2-7; D unclear. V lost 2 bases, J lost 5 bases, and 7 bases lay in between. Germline CDR1 and CDR2: DFQATT and SNEGSKA (reference sequence). This CDR3 is built from 11 residues. In DNA, the CDR3 is TGCAGTGCTAGATCGGTCCACGAGCAGTACGTC. Its translation is CSARSVHEQYV.

This clonotype was counted ten times or more. The gene calls are TRBV7-2 and TRBJ1-2, with 9 bases matching TRBD1. In germline, CDR1 is SGHTA, CDR2 FQGNSA. This CDR3 contains 15 residues. V trimming: 4 bases; J trimming: 8 bases; junction bases outside the gene matches: 11. CDR3 DNA sequence: TGTGCCAGCAGCTGGCCGCCGGGACAGGGCCGCGGCTACACCTTC. Protein sequence: CASSWPPGQGRGYTF.

The rearrangement links TRBV7-3 to TRBJ2-2; D gene ambiguous. Germline V gene sequence: CDR1 SGHTA, CDR2 FQGTGA. The CDR3 is 12 residues long. Between the trimmed V and J ends, which lost 2 bases and 10 bases, there was a span of 8 bases. Here the CDR3 DNA reads TGTGCCAGCAGCTTAGGTGACAAGGAGCTGTTTTTT. It yields the protein CASSLGDKELFF.

This clonotype was found a few times. The J gene is TRBJ2-3, the V gene TRBV7-9, with 7 bases that match TRBD2. The CDR3 extends over 14 amino acids. CDR1 and CDR2 from the germline V gene are SEHNR and FQNEAQ (reference sequence). After removal of 5 bases from V and 5 bases from J, the junction contained 7 bases not matched to a gene. Here the CDR3 DNA reads TGTGCCAGCAGCCCCGGGGAGGGAGGAGATACGCAGTATTTT. This encodes CASSPGEGGDTQYF.

This clonotype has a handful of counts. The chain's CDR3 is CASSLQGGQETQYF. Written as DNA, the CDR3 is TGTGCCAGCAGCTTACAGGGAGGACAAGAGACCCAGTACTTC. The chain combines TRBV7-2 with TRBJ2-5, with D tentatively TRBD2 (6 bases). V lost 2 bases and J 2 bases, leaving 9 bases between the germline ends. This CDR3 is built from 14 residues. Looked up from germline, CDR1 is SGHTA and CDR2 is FQGNSA.

This clonotype was counted at least ten times. The genes are TRBV7-3 and TRBJ2-2, with D uncertain. The V end lost 10 bases, the J end lost 1 base, and 10 bases lay between the germline ends. This CDR3 region has 13 residues. Germline V CDR1 and CDR2: SGHTA, FQGTGA. This chain's CDR3 is CAIQDLNTGELFF. The CDR3 nucleotides are TGTGCCATTCAAGACTTGAACACCGGGGAGCTGTTTTTT.

The V gene is TRBV12-3 or TRBV12-4, the J gene TRBJ1-2; D is unclear. The CDR3 runs 11 residues. Trimming took 8 bases from V and 0 from J, leaving 4 bases between them. The CDR3 sequence is CASSTNYGYTF. DNA for the CDR3: TGTGCCAGCTCAACTAACTATGGCTACACCTTC.

The V call is TRBV20-1, the J call TRBJ2-7; possibly TRBD2 for D (6 bases). The ends were cut back, 5 bases at V and 0 bases at J, with 14 bases in the middle. CDR3 length equals 14 residues. CDR1 is DFQATT, CDR2 SNEGSKA, per germline (reference sequence). The CDR3 bases are TGCAGTGCTGAGGACATGGGGGGCTCCTACGAGCAGTACGTC. This encodes CSAEDMGGSYEQYV.

In this sample, this clonotype turned up a few times. The gene calls are TRBV18 and TRBJ2-3; D is perhaps TRBD1 or TRBD2 (5 bases each). The CDR3 has 14 amino acids. Per germline, CDR1 KGHSH and CDR2 LQKENI. Trimming stripped 2 bases from V and 4 bases from J, with 10 bases between. Here the CDR3 reads CASSPKGTADTQYF. DNA of the CDR3: TGTGCCAGCTCACCAAAGGGGACCGCAGATACGCAGTATTTT.

V gene TRBV7-2 combines with J gene TRBJ2-3; D possibly corresponds to TRBD1 (6 bases). Germline CDR1 SGHTA, CDR2 FQGNSA. The CDR3 extends over 14 amino acids. The V gene lost 4 bases and the J gene lost 5 bases, with 13 bases spanning the gap. CDR3 bases: TGTGCCAGCAGCTCCCACAGGGTTGAAGATACGCAGTATTTT. This encodes CASSSHRVEDTQYF. Supplemented by reference TRBV7-2 and TRBJ2-3, the full variable domain reads GAGVSQSPSNKVTEKGKDVELRCDPISGHTALYWYRQSLGQGLEFLIYFQGNSAPDKSGLPSDRFSAERTGGSVSTLTIQRTQQEDSAVYLCASSSHRVEDTQYFGPGTRLTVL.

The CDR3 here is CASTPGGGEQYF. The CDR3 coding sequence is TGTGCCAGCACCCCGGGGGGAGGCGAGCAGTACTTC. The chain is built from TRBV3-1 and TRBJ2-7, with TRBD2 matching 7 bases. V was clipped by 7 bases and J by 6 bases; unmatched bases: 6. Germline V lookup: CDR1 LGHDT, CDR2 YNNKEL (reference sequence). The CDR3 sequence is 12 residues long.

This clonotype was counted ten times or more. The rearrangement uses TRBV19 and TRBJ1-1; no definite D call. The ends were cut back, 5 bases at V and 4 bases at J, with 11 bases in the middle. The CDR3 runs to 13 residues. Per the germline V gene, CDR1 is LNHDA and CDR2 is SQIVND (reference sequence). The CDR3: CASSYAGGTEAFF. CDR3 in DNA: TGTGCCAGTAGTTACGCAGGAGGCACTGAAGCTTTCTTT.

This clonotype occurred a few times. This sequence joins TRBV12-3 or TRBV12-4 and TRBJ2-2, with D possibly being TRBD2 (7 bases). The CDR3 runs to 16 residues. Trimming left V 10 bases short and J 1 base short, with 19 bases between. CDR3 sequence reads: CATGDYPQQNTGELFF. The CDR3 nucleotides read TGTGCCACAGGGGACTACCCACAGCAGAACACCGGGGAGCTGTTTTTT.

This clonotype was seen repeatedly, ten times or more. The chain is built from TRBV3-1 and TRBJ2-1; 7 positions match TRBD1. The CDR3 has 16 amino acids. Trimming at V came to 0 bases and at J to 8 bases, leaving 10 bases not matched to a gene. Germline CDR1 is LGHDT and CDR2 is YNNKEL (reference sequence). The CDR3 sequence is CASSQDGMGQIYEQFF. CDR3 nucleotide sequence: TGTGCCAGCAGCCAAGACGGTATGGGACAGATCTATGAGCAGTTCTTC.

This clonotype was recorded only once. The V call is TRBV7-9, the J call TRBJ1-1; TRBD1 agrees at 8 bases. Germline V gene sequence: CDR1 SEHNR, CDR2 FQNEAQ (reference sequence). The CDR3 length is 16 residues. After removal of 1 base from V and 6 bases from J, the junction contained 10 bases not matched to a gene. This CDR3 is CASSLGLRQGASEAFF. CDR3 DNA: TGTGCCAGCAGCTTAGGACTAAGGCAGGGGGCCTCTGAAGCTTTCTTT.